This entry lists 3 T cell receptor beta chains sequenced from one sample in a study of identical twins. A single record per CDR3 protein comes from TCRdb applying MiXCR to the 5' RACE reads. This table holds about 700,000 distinct CDR3 sequences, 5.5% to 7.5% found once. Source material: naive T cells sorted from blood. The receptors were sampled from a man between 18 and 29 years old in good health.

The chain uses TRBV18 and TRBJ2-7; 10 nucleotides match TRBD1. This CDR3 is built from 14 residues. Germline V CDR1 and CDR2: KGHSH, LQKENI. V shed 1 base, J shed 6 bases, and the junction held 3 bases outside the gene matches. In DNA form, the CDR3 reads TGTGCCAGCTCACCACTCGGACAGGGGGGCGAGCAGTACGTC. It translates to CASSPLGQGGEQYV.

The sample holds many counts of this clonotype. This chain links TRBV20-1 with TRBJ2-1, with a possible D match to TRBD1 (6 bases). V gave up 6 bases and J gave up 4 bases, with 22 bases separating them. Per germline, CDR1 DFQATT and CDR2 SNEGSKA (reference sequence). The CDR3 is 16 amino acids. As DNA, the CDR3 is TGCAGTGCCAGGGGCTCCTCGGGGCTCCCTTACAATGAGCAGTTCTTC. Amino acid sequence: CSARGSSGLPYNEQFF.

The V and J genes are TRBV11-2 and TRBJ1-3; D not resolved. The germline V gene has CDR1 SGHAT and CDR2 FQNNGV. This CDR3 is built from 13 residues. Trimming shortened V by 5 bases and J by 1 base, and 6 bases separated the two germline ends. The CDR3: CASSVQSGNTIYF. The CDR3 DNA reads as TGTGCCAGCAGCGTCCAATCTGGAAACACCATATATTTT.